These 16 T cell receptor beta chains came from one sample sequenced in a study of shared clonotypes between healthy human individuals. Profiling relied on immunoSEQ multiplex PCR, and the TCRdb table lists in-frame clones only, not all of them. The sample contains 950,000 to 1,100,000 clones, around four fifths of which appear only once. The sequencing input was memory CD4+ T cells sorted from blood. The subset is: CD45RA-negative fraction. These receptor sequences come from a man younger than 35 in good health.

V and J are TRBV18 and TRBJ1-5; D is unresolved. Germline V gene data show CDR1 as KGHSH and CDR2 as LQKENI. The CDR3 covers 15 residues. The germline V and J ends were trimmed by 2 bases and 0 bases, with 8 bases remaining between them. The DNA of the CDR3 is TGTGCCAGCTCACCAGAACCGATTAGCAATCAGCCCCAGCATTTT. This sequence encodes CASSPEPISNQPQHF.

J is TRBJ1-4 and V is TRBV9; D is undetermined. V shed 0 bases and J shed 5 bases, with 11 bases lying between them. The germline V gene has CDR1 SGDLS and CDR2 YYNGEE. The CDR3 runs 15 residues. This CDR3 is CASSVGDPLNEKLFF. The CDR3 DNA reads TGTGCCAGCAGCGTAGGAGACCCATTGAATGAAAAACTGTTTTTT.

The rearrangement uses TRBV10-3 and TRBJ2-2; weak D call: TRBD2 (6 bases). Germline CDR1 ENHRY, CDR2 SYGVKD. The V gene lost 7 bases and the J gene lost 5 bases, with 14 bases spanning the gap. The CDR3 is 14 amino acids. This CDR3 is CAIIGSGGTGELFF. The CDR3 DNA follows: TGTGCCATCATTGGTTCCGGGGGTACCGGGGAGCTGTTTTTT.

Concerning this clone: The same CDR3 also results from other DNA sequences found in this sample. V usage is TRBV14 and J usage is TRBJ1-1; TRBD1 matches 8 bases. The CDR3 is 13 amino acids. Trimming at V came to 6 bases and at J to 4 bases, leaving 4 bases not matched to a gene. CDR1 and CDR2 (germline): SGHDN, FVKESK. CDR3 in DNA: TGTGCCAGCAGTCTCACAGGGGGCACTGAAGCTTTCTTT. Residues: CASSLTGGTEAFF.

The gene calls are TRBV30 and TRBJ1-3; D remains ambiguous. V lost 1 base and J 0 bases, leaving 7 bases between the germline ends. The CDR3 is 14 residues long. The germline gives CDR1 GTSNPN, CDR2 SVGIG (reference sequence). The CDR3 is CAWSAAVSGNTIYF. Here the CDR3 DNA reads TGTGCCTGGAGTGCGGCAGTCTCTGGAAACACCATATATTTT. Full variable domain (remainder filled in from reference TRBV30 and TRBJ1-3): SQTIHQWPATLVQPVGSPLSLECTVEGTSNPNLYWYRQAAGRGLQLLFYSVGIGQISSEVPQNLSASRPQDRQFILSSKKLLLSDSGFYLCAWSAAVSGNTIYFGEGSWLTVV.

V usage is TRBV28 and J usage is TRBJ2-7; 7 nucleotides align to TRBD2. This CDR3 is 15 amino acids long. Germline V gene sequence: CDR1 MDHEN, CDR2 SYDVKM. V dropped 8 bases and J dropped 5; count of bases not matched to a gene: 15. CDR3: CASASSGLRLDEQYF. In nucleotides, the CDR3 is TGTGCCAGCGCATCCTCGGGACTACGCCTTGACGAGCAGTACTTC.

Of note for this clone: A much larger clone differs from this one at a single base, so this may be a read error. The same CDR3 can be traced to other DNA sequences in this sample. The chain employs TRBV7-2 and TRBJ1-3, with TRBD1 as a possible D gene (5 bases). The CDR3 runs 15 residues. V lost 0 bases and J 0 bases, leaving 6 bases between the germline ends. Germline V CDR1 and CDR2: SGHTA, FQGNSA. The DNA of the CDR3 is TGTGCCAGCAGCTTAGCAGGGGCCTCTGGAAACACCATATATTTT. Translation gives CASSLAGASGNTIYF. The full variable domain, with the rest looked up from reference TRBV7-2 and TRBJ1-3, is GAGVSQSPSNKVTEKGKDVELRCDPISGHTALYWYRQSLGQGLEFLIYFQGNSAPDKSGLPSDRFSAERTGGSVSTLTIQRTQQEDSAVYLCASSLAGASGNTIYFGEGSWLTVV.

The chain employs TRBV6-1 and TRBJ2-7; a weak D match, TRBD2 (5 bases). In germline, CDR1 is MNHNS, CDR2 SASEGT. The CDR3 is 14 amino acids. V dropped 7 bases and J dropped 5 bases, with 18 bases sitting between them. CDR3 coding DNA: TGTGCCAGCACCCTCGGACGGACTCAGAACGAGCAGTACTTC. Its translation is CASTLGRTQNEQYF.

This chain connects TRBV28 to TRBJ1-4; TRBD1 agrees at 8 bases. The CDR3 runs to 15 residues. Germline CDR1 and CDR2: MDHEN and SYDVKM. Trimming removed 5 bases from V and 8 bases from J; junction bases left unmatched: 10. The CDR3 region is CASSPTGGVHEKLFF. CDR3 nucleotides: TGTGCCAGCAGTCCCACAGGGGGAGTGCACGAAAAACTGTTTTTT.

Of note for this clone: No DNA is shown, since the ends of the CDR3 on it are uncertain; the CDR3 is the one TCRdb lists. The chain recombines TRBV7-9 with TRBJ2-7; the DNA was not used to check the table's D call, TRBD2. Germline V gene data show CDR1 as SEHNR and CDR2 as FQNEAQ (reference sequence). The CDR3 is 14 amino acids in total, end residues counted. The CDR3 is CASSWGGGSPLLLF.

The chain couples TRBV10-3 to TRBJ1-1; 9 bases line up with TRBD1. Germline CDR1 ENHRY, CDR2 SYGVKD. V lost 6 bases to trimming and J lost 4 bases; unmatched junction nucleotides: 3. This CDR3 has 13 residues. This chain's CDR3 is CAIRQGAVTEAFF. CDR3 sequence (DNA): TGTGCCATCAGACAGGGGGCGGTCACTGAAGCTTTCTTT.

V usage is TRBV28 and J usage is TRBJ2-2; the D call may be TRBD1 or TRBD2 (6 bases each). The CDR3 has 15 residues. CDR1 MDHEN and CDR2 SYDVKM come from the germline V gene. V was cut by 3 bases and J by 6 bases, with 14 bases left in between. In DNA form, the CDR3 reads TGTGCCAGCAGTTTGGGGGCGGGGCGGTCCGGGGAGCTGTTTTTT. This sequence encodes CASSLGAGRSGELFF. Full variable domain (outside the CDR3, taken from reference TRBV28 and TRBJ2-2): DVKVTQSSRYLVKRTGEKVFLECVQDMDHENMFWYRQDPGLGLRLIYFSYDVKMKEKGDIPEGYSVSREKKERFSLILESASTNQTSMYLCASSLGAGRSGELFFGEGSRLTVL.

This chain uses TRBV2 with TRBJ2-7; 7 bases agree with TRBD1. CDR1 is SNHLY, CDR2 FYNNEI, per germline. This CDR3 spans 14 amino acids. V lost 3 bases, J lost 1 base, and 3 bases stayed unmatched. In nucleotides, the CDR3 is TGTGCCAGCAGTGAGGCGACAGGGTCCTACGAGCAGTACTTC. Translation: CASSEATGSYEQYF.

The V and J genes are TRBV7-9 and TRBJ2-3; D not resolved. The CDR3 spans 13 residues. V shed 6 bases and J shed 2 bases, with 9 bases lying between them. The germline V gene encodes CDR1 SEHNR and CDR2 FQNEAQ (reference sequence). The CDR3 DNA reads TGTGCCAGCAGTATTGGGTCCACAGATACGCAGTATTTT. Amino acids: CASSIGSTDTQYF.

The chain recombines TRBV7-2 with TRBJ2-1, with 10 bases aligning to TRBD2. Losses at the gene ends were 5 bases for V and 7 bases for J; bases not matched to a gene: 8. Germline assignment: CDR1 SGHTA and CDR2 FQGNSA. The CDR3 extends over 15 amino acids. The CDR3 spells CASSLLAGLLNEQFF. Written as DNA, the CDR3 is TGTGCCAGCAGCCTACTAGCGGGACTCCTTAATGAGCAGTTCTTC. The variable domain in full, with the rest retrieved from reference TRBV7-2 and TRBJ2-1, is GAGVSQSPSNKVTEKGKDVELRCDPISGHTALYWYRQSLGQGLEFLIYFQGNSAPDKSGLPSDRFSAERTGGSVSTLTIQRTQQEDSAVYLCASSLLAGLLNEQFFGPGTRLTVL.

This rearrangement joins TRBV2 to TRBJ2-5, with 7 bases matching TRBD1. Germline CDR1 is SNHLY and CDR2 is FYNNEI. This CDR3 is built from 13 residues. J lost 2 bases, V lost 9 bases, and 6 bases had no gene match. In DNA form, the CDR3 reads TGTGCCAGTAGACCGGACAGGCAAGAGACCCAGTACTTC. Amino acid sequence: CASRPDRQETQYF.